One and the same sample provided the 14 T cell receptor beta chains below, sequenced in a study of T cell responses to AZD1222 COVID-19 vaccine. TCRdb's table, derived via immunoSEQ multiplex PCR, lists solely in-frame clones and lacks some. Altogether 45,000 to 55,000 clones are present, approximately 79% being singletons, with the ten largest covering around 9.6%. The sequencing here drew on peripheral blood, taken on day 0 of AZD1222 vaccination. The receptors stem from an adult in good health.

The count of this clone is one. This sample includes further DNA sequences coding for the same CDR3. V gene TRBV3-1 (or the pseudogene TRBV3-2) combines with J gene TRBJ1-5; 9 bases line up with TRBD1. CDR3 size: 13 residues. The V segment lost 3 bases and the J segment 7 bases; nucleotides outside the gene matches: 1. From germline, CDR1 is LGHDT and CDR2 YNNKEL (reference sequence). As DNA, the CDR3 is TGTGCCAGCAGCCAGGACAGGGGACAGCCCCAGCATTTT. It is translated as CASSQDRGQPQHF.

The rearrangement joins TRBV6-1 to TRBJ1-2, with 8 bases fitting TRBD1. The CDR3 covers 14 residues. The germline CDR1 and CDR2 sequences are MNHNS and SASEGT. Germline trimming cut 2 bases from V and 8 bases from J; bases unmatched to any gene: 7. DNA for the CDR3: TGTGCCAGCAGTGAAACGCACAGGGGGGGCGGCTACACCTTC. Translation gives CASSETHRGGGYTF.

The chain combines TRBV6-1 with TRBJ1-3; 8 positions match TRBD1. Germline CDR1 is MNHNS and CDR2 is SASEGT. Trimming took 4 bases from V and 0 from J; bases not matched to a gene: 5. This CDR3 is built from 16 residues. The CDR3 DNA sequence: TGTGCCAGCAGTGCTAACAGGGGGTACTCTGGAAACACCATATATTTT. Translation gives CASSANRGYSGNTIYF.

The gene calls are TRBV11-2 and TRBJ2-1, with D possibly being TRBD2 (5 bases). This CDR3 is 14 amino acids long. Trimming took 1 base from V and 7 from J, leaving 11 bases between them. Germline V gene data show CDR1 as SGHAT and CDR2 as FQNNGV. Here the CDR3 reads CASSLVRPGNEQFF. The CDR3, as DNA: TGTGCCAGCAGCTTAGTCCGCCCGGGGAATGAGCAGTTCTTC.

The J gene is TRBJ1-1, the V gene TRBV7-9; D is uncertain. CDR1 SEHNR and CDR2 FQNEAQ come from the germline V gene (reference sequence). V lost 1 base to trimming and J lost 1 base, with 13 bases between them. The CDR3 contains 16 residues. In DNA, the CDR3 is TGTGCCAGCAGCTTAGGGGGAAGCAGGTCGAACACTGAAGCTTTCTTT. This sequence encodes CASSLGGSRSNTEAFF. The full variable domain, its missing parts supplied by reference TRBV7-9 and TRBJ1-1, is DTGVSQNPRHKITKRGQNVTFRCDPISEHNRLYWYRQTLGQGPEFLTYFQNEAQLEKSRLLSDRFSAERPKGSFSTLEIQRTEQGDSAMYLCASSLGGSRSNTEAFFGQGTRLTVV.

The chain couples TRBV5-4 to TRBJ2-5; D may correspond to TRBD1 or TRBD2 (5 bases each). Trimming took 1 base from V and 4 from J, leaving 8 bases between them. The CDR3 has 13 amino acids. Germline V gene data show CDR1 as SGHNT and CDR2 as YYREEE (reference sequence). Here the CDR3 reads CASSLMGVETQYF. DNA of the CDR3: TGTGCCAGCAGCTTGATGGGGGTAGAGACCCAGTACTTC.

This clone was recorded once. The chain carries TRBV24-1 and TRBJ2-3; 9 bases align to TRBD1. The CDR3 loop spans 15 amino acids. Germline V gene lookup returns CDR1 KGHDR and CDR2 SFDVKD. V gave up 1 base and J gave up 7 bases; unmatched junction bases: 5. The CDR3 bases are TGTGCCACCAGTGATTTCGTCACAGGGGGCTATACGCAGTATTTT. Translated: CATSDFVTGGYTQYF.

The chain recombines TRBV5-1 with TRBJ1-6, with a tentative D call TRBD1 (5 bases). This CDR3 contains 17 residues. Trimming left V 0 bases short and J 6 bases short, with 16 bases between. CDR1 is SGHRS and CDR2 is YFSETQ in the germline V gene. CDR3 in amino acids: CASSLERAGSTNSPLHF. The DNA of the CDR3 is TGCGCCAGCAGCTTGGAACGGGCAGGGTCGACTAATTCACCCCTCCACTTT.

The chain employs TRBV27 and TRBJ2-1, with D unclear. V dropped 1 base and J dropped 0 bases, with 13 bases sitting between them. The CDR3 is 17 residues long. Germline lookup yields CDR1 MNHEY and CDR2 SMNVEV (reference sequence). The CDR3 is CASSLFWSLSSYNEQFF. As DNA, the CDR3 is TGTGCCAGCAGTTTATTCTGGAGTCTTAGCTCCTACAATGAGCAGTTCTTC.

This clone occurred a few times. The J gene is TRBJ2-5, the V gene TRBV5-4; no clear D gene. The V gene lost 6 bases and the J gene lost 1 base, with 13 bases spanning the gap. This CDR3 spans 14 amino acids. CDR1 is SGHNT, CDR2 YYREEE, per germline (reference sequence). CDR3 protein: CASTTRATQETQYF. CDR3 in DNA: TGTGCCAGCACCACTCGGGCCACCCAAGAGACCCAGTACTTC.

This clone showed up just once. The chain links TRBV28 to TRBJ2-3; D perhaps matches TRBD2 (5 bases). Germline loops: CDR1 MDHEN, CDR2 SYDVKM. The V end lost 3 bases, the J end lost 3 bases, and 10 bases lay between the germline ends. The CDR3 is made up of 14 amino acids. The CDR3 is CASSFLSGTDTQYF. CDR3 bases: TGTGCCAGCAGTTTCCTATCGGGGACAGATACGCAGTATTTT.

This clone was seen a single time. The rearrangement uses TRBV15 and TRBJ1-5; D call uncertain. CDR3 size: 16 residues. CDR1 and CDR2 (germline): LNHNV, YYDKDF (reference sequence). Trimming stripped 0 bases from V and 2 bases from J, with 11 bases between. CDR3 sequence reads: CATSRDRYGGNQPQHF. For the CDR3, the DNA is TGTGCCACCAGCAGAGATCGGTACGGGGGCAATCAGCCCCAGCATTTT. Supplemented by reference TRBV15 and TRBJ1-5, the full variable domain reads DAMVIQNPRYQVTQFGKPVTLSCSQTLNHNVMYWYQQKSSQAPKLLFHYYDKDFNNEADTPDNFQSRRPNTSFCFLDIRSPGLGDTAMYLCATSRDRYGGNQPQHFGDGTRLSIL.

The chain uses TRBV18 and TRBJ2-5, with 8 bases lining up with TRBD1. V lost 6 bases to trimming and J lost 4 bases; unmatched junction nucleotides: 13. Germline V gives CDR1 KGHSH, CDR2 LQKENI. This CDR3 spans 16 amino acids. Here the CDR3 reads CASSDTGAGGGETQYF. In DNA, the CDR3 is TGTGCCAGCTCGGACACTGGAGCAGGGGGCGGAGAGACCCAGTACTTC. The variable domain in full, completed from reference TRBV18 and TRBJ2-5, reads NAGVMQNPRHLVRRRGQEARLRCSPMKGHSHVYWYRQLPEEGLKFMVYLQKENIIDESGMPKERFSAEFPKEGPSILRIQQVVRGDSAAYFCASSDTGAGGGETQYFGPGTRLLVL.

V usage is TRBV7-9 and J usage is TRBJ1-5; D unresolved. Trimming removed 5 bases from V and 10 bases from J, with 12 bases in between. The CDR3 runs to 12 residues. Per germline, CDR1 SEHNR and CDR2 FQNEAQ (reference sequence). CDR3 bases: TGTGCCAGCAGCGTAGGGCCTGAACCCCAGCATTTT. This translates into CASSVGPEPQHF.